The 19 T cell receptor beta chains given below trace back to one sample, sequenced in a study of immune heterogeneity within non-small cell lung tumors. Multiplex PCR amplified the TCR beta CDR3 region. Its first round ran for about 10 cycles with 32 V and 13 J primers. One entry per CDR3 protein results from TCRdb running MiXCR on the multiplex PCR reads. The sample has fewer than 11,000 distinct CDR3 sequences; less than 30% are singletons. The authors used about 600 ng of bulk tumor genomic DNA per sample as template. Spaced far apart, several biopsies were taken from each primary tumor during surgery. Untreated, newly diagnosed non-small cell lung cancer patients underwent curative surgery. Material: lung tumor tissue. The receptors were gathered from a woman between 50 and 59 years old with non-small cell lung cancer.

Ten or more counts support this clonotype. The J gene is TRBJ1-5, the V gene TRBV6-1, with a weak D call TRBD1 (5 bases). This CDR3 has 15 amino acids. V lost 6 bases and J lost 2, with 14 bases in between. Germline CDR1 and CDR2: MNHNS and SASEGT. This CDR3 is CASRGQGNGNQPQHF. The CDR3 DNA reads TGTGCCAGCAGAGGGCAGGGAAATGGCAATCAGCCCCAGCATTTT.

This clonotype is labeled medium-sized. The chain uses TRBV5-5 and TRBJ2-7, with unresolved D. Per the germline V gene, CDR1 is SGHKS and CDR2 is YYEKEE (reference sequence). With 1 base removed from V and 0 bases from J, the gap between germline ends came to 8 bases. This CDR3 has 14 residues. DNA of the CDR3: TGTGCCAGCAGCTTGTTAACAGACTCCTACGAGCAGTACTTC. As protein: CASSLLTDSYEQYF.

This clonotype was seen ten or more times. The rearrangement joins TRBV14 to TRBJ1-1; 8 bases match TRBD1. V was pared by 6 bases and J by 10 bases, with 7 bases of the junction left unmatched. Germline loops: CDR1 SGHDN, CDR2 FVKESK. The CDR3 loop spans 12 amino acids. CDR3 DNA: TGTGCCAGCAGTGCGGACAGGGCGAGAGCTTTCTTT. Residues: CASSADRARAFF.

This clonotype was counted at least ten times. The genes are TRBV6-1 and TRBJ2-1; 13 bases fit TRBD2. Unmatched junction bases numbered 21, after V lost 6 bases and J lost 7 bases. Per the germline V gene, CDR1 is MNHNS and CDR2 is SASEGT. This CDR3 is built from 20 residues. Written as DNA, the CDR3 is TGTGCCAGCAGCTACCTGCCGGCCAGGGGGTGGACTAGCGGGGGAAATGAGCAGTTCTTC. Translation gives CASSYLPARGWTSGGNEQFF.

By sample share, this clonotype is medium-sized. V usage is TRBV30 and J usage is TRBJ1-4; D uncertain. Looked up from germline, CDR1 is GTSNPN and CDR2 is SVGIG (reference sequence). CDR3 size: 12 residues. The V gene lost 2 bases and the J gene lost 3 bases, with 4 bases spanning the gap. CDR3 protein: CAWSLANEKLFF. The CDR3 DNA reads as TGTGCCTGGAGTCTGGCTAATGAAAAACTGTTTTTT. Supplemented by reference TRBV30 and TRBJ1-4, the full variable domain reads SQTIHQWPATLVQPVGSPLSLECTVEGTSNPNLYWYRQAAGRGLQLLFYSVGIGQISSEVPQNLSASRPQDRQFILSSKKLLLSDSGFYLCAWSLANEKLFFGSGTQLSVL.

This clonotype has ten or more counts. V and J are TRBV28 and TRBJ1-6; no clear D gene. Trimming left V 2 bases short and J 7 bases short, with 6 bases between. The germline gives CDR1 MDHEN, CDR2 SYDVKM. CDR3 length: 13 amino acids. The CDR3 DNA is TGTGCCAGCAGTTTAGGCAGAAATTCACCCCTCCACTTT. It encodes CASSLGRNSPLHF.

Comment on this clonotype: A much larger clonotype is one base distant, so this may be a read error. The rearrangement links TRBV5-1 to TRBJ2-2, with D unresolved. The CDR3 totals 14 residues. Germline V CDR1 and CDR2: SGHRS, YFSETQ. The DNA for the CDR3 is TGCGCCAGCATCTTGAGTCTCCGGCCCGGGGAGCTGTTTTTT. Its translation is CASILSLRPGELFF.

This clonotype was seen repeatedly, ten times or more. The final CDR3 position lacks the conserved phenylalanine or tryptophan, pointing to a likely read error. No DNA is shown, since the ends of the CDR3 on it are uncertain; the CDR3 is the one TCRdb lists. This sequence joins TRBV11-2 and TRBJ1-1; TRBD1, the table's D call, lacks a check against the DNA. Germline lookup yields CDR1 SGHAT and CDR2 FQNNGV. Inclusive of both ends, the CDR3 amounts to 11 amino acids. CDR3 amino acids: CASSLGTGRMR.

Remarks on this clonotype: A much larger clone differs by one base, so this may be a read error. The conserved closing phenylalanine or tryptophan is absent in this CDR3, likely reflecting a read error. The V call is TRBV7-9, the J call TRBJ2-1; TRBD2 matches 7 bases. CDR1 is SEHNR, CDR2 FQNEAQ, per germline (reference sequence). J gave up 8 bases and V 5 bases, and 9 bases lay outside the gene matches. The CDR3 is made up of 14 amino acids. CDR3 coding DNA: TGTGCCAGCAGCCCTGTGGGGGGGGAAGATGAGCAGTTCTTA. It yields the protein CASSPVGGEDEQFL.

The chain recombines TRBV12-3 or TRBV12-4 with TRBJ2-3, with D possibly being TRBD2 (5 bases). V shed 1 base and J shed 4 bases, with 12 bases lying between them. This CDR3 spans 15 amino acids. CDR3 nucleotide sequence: TGTGCCAGCAGTTTAGAGAGCCCGAGGGCAGATACGCAGTATTTT. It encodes CASSLESPRADTQYF.

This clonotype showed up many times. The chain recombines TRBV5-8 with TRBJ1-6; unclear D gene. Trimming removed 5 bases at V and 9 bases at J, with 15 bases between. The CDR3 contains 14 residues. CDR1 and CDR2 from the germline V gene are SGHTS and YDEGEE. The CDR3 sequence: CASRPMVGGSPLHF. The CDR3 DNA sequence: TGTGCCAGCAGGCCCATGGTTGGCGGTTCACCCCTCCACTTT.

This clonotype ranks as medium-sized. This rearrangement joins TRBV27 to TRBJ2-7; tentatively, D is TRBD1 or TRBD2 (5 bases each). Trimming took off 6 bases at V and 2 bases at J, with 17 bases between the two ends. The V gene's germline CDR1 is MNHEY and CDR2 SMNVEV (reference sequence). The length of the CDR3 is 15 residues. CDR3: CASRTMDMTAYEQYF. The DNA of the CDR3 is TGTGCCAGCAGGACTATGGACATGACTGCCTACGAGCAGTACTTC.

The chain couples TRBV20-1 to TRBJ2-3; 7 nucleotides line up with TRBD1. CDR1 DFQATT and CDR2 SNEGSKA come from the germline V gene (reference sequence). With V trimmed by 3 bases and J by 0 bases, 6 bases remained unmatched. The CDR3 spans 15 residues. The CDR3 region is CSASTGDLSTDTQYF. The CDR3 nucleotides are TGCAGTGCTAGTACAGGGGACCTCAGCACAGATACGCAGTATTTT.

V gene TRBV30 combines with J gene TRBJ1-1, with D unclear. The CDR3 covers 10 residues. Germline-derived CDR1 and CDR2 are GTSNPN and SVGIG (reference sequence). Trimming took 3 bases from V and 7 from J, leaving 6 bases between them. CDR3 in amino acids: CAWRGNEAFF. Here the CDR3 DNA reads TGTGCCTGGAGGGGCAATGAAGCTTTCTTT.

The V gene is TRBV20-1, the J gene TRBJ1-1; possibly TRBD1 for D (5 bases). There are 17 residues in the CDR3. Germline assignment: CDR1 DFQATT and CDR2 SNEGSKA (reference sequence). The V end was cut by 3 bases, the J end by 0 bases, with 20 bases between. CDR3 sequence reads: CSASPRVAGLVNTEAFF. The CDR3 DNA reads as TGCAGTGCTAGCCCCAGGGTGGCGGGGCTTGTGAACACTGAAGCTTTCTTT.

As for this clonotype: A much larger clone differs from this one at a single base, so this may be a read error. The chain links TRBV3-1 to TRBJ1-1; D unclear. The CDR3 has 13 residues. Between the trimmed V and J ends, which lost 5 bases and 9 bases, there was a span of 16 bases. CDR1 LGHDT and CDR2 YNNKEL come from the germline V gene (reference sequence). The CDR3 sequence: CASSTLSRDKAFF. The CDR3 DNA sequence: TGTGCCAGCAGCACCCTATCCCGCGACAAAGCTTTCTTT.

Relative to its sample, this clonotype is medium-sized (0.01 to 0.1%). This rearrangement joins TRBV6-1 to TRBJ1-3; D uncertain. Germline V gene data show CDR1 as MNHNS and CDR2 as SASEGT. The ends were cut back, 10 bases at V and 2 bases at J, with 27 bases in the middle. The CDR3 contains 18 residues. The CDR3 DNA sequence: TGTGCCACCTCACCCCCCGCGGGCGGTAATAGGGCTGGAAACACCATATATTTT. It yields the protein CATSPPAGGNRAGNTIYF.

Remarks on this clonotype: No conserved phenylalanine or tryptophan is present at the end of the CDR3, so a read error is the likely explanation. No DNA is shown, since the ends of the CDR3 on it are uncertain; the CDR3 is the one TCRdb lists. The CDR3 here is CASSSRSGFYEQYFGP. The V and J genes are TRBV7-2 and TRBJ2-3; TRBD1, the D gene given by the table, was not confirmed from the DNA. With termini counted, the CDR3 has 16 amino acids. Germline-derived CDR1 and CDR2 are SGHTA and FQGNSA.

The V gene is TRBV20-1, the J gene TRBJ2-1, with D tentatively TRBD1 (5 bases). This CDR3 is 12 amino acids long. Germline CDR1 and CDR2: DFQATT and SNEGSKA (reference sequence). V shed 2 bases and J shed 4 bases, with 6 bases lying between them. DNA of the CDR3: TGCAGTGCTAGAAGGGGATACAATGAGCAGTTCTTC. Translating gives CSARRGYNEQFF.